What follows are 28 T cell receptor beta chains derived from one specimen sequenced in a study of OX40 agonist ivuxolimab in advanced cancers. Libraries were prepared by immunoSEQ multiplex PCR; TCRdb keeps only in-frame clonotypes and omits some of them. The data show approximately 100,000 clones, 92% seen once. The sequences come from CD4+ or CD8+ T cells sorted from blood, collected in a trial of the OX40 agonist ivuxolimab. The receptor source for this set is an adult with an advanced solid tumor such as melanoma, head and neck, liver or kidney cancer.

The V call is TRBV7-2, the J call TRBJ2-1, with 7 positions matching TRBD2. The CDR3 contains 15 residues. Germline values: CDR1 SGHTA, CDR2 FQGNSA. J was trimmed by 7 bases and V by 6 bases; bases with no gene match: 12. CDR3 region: CASRSGGGPVNEQFF. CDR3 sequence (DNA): TGTGCCAGCAGGTCTGGGGGAGGGCCAGTGAATGAGCAGTTCTTC. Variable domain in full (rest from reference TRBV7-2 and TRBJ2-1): GAGVSQSPSNKVTEKGKDVELRCDPISGHTALYWYRQSLGQGLEFLIYFQGNSAPDKSGLPSDRFSAERTGGSVSTLTIQRTQQEDSAVYLCASRSGGGPVNEQFFGPGTRLTVL.

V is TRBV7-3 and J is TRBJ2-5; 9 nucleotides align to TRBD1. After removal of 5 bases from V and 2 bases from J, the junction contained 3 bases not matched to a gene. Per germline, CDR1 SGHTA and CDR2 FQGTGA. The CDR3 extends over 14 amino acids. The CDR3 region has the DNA TGTGCCAGCAGCCGGGACAGGGCACAAGAGACCCAGTACTTC. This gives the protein CASSRDRAQETQYF.

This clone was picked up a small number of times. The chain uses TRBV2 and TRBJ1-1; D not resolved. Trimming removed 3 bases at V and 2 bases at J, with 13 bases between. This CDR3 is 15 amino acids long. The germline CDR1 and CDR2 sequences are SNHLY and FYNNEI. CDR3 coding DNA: TGTGCCAGCAGTGATCTTCACTTAGTTAACACTGAAGCTTTCTTT. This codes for CASSDLHLVNTEAFF.

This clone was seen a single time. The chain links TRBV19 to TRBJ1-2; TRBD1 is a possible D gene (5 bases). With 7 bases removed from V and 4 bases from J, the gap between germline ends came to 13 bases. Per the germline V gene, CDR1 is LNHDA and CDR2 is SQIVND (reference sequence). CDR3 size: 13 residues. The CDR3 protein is CASNPGTAYGYTF. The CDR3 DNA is TGTGCCAGTAACCCCGGGACGGCCTATGGCTACACCTTC.

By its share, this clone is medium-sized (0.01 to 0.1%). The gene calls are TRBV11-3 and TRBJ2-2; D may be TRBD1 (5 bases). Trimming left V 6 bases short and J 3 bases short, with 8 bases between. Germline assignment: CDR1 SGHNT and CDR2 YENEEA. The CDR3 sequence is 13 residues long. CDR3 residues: CASRGRDTGELFF. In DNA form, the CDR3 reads TGTGCCAGCAGGGGGCGCGACACCGGGGAGCTGTTTTTT.

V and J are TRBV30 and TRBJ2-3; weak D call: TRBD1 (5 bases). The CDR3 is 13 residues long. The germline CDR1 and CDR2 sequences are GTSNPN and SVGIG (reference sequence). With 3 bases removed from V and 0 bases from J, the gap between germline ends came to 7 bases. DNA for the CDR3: TGTGCCTGGAGCCACAGGAGCACAGATACGCAGTATTTT. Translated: CAWSHRSTDTQYF.

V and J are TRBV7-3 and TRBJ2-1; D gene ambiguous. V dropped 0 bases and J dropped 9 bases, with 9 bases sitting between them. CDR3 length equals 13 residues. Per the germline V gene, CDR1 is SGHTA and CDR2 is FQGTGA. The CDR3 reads CASSLTRSSEQFF. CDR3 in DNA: TGTGCCAGCAGCTTAACCAGGAGCAGTGAGCAGTTCTTC.

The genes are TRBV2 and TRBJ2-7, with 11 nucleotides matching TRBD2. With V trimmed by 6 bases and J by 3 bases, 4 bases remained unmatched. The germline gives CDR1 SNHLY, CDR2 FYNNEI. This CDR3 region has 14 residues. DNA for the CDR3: TGTGCCAGCAGGAGACTAGCGGGATTCTACGAGCAGTACTTC. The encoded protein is CASRRLAGFYEQYF.

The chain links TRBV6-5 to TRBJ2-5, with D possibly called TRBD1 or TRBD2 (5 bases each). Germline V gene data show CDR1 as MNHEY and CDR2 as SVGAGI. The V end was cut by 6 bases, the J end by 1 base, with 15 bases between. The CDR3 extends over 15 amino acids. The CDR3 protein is CASRSRGGGQETQYF. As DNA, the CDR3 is TGTGCCAGCAGGTCCCGGGGTGGGGGCCAAGAGACCCAGTACTTC.

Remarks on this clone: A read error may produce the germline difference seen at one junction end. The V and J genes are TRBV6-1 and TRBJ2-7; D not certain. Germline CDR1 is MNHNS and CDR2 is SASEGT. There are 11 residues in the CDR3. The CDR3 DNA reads TGTGCCAGCAGTGACGTAGGAGCGTGGGGCTTC. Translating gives CASSDVGAWGF.

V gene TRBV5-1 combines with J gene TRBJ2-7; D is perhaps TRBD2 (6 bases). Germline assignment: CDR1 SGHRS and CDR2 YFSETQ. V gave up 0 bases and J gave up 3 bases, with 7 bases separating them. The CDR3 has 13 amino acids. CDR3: CASSLVADYEQYF. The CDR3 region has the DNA TGCGCCAGCAGCTTGGTAGCGGACTACGAGCAGTACTTC.

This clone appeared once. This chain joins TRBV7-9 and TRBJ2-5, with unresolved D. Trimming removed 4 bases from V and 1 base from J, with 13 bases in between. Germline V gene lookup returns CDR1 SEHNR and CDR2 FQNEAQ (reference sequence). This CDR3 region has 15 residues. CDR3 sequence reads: CASSSKDPPQETQYF. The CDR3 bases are TGTGCCAGCAGCTCGAAGGACCCACCCCAAGAGACCCAGTACTTC.

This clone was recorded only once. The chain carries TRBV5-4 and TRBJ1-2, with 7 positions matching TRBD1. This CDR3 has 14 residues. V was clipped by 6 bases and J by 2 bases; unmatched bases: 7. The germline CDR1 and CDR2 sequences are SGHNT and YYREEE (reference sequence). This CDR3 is CASKRGDSNYGYTF. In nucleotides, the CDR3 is TGTGCCAGCAAGAGGGGGGACAGCAACTATGGCTACACCTTC.

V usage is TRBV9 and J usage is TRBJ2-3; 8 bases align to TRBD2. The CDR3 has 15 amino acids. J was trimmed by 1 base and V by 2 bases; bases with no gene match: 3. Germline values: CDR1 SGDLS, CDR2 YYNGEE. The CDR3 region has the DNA TGTGCCAGCAGCGTGACTAGCGCCCGCACAGATACGCAGTATTTT. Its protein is CASSVTSARTDTQYF.

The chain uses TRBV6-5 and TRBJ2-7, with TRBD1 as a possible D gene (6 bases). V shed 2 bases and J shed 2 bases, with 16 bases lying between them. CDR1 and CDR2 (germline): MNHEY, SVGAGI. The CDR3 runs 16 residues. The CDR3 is CASSYMDSPLPYEQYF. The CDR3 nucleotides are TGTGCCAGCAGTTACATGGACAGTCCCCTGCCCTACGAGCAGTACTTC.

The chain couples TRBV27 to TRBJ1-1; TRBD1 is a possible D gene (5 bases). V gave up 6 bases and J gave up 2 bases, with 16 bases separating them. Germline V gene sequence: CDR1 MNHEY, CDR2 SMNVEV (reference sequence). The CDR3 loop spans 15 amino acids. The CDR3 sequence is CASRPLQGGNTEAFF. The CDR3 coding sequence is TGTGCCAGCAGACCCCTTCAGGGAGGAAACACTGAAGCTTTCTTT.

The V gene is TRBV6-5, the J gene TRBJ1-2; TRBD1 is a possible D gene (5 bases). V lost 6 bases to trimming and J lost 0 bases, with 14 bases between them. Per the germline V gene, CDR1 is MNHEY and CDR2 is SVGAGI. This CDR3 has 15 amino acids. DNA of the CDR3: TGTGCCAGCAGGACGGACAATATTCCTAACTATGGCTACACCTTC. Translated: CASRTDNIPNYGYTF.

This CDR3 reads CASSYLFGSLLTEAFF. CDR3 nucleotide sequence: TGCGCCAGCAGCTACCTGTTCGGATCCCTATTAACTGAAGCTTTCTTT. The V gene is TRBV5-1, the J gene TRBJ1-1; D unresolved. V was cut by 3 bases and J by 5 bases, with 20 bases left in between. Germline V CDR1 and CDR2: SGHRS, YFSETQ. The CDR3 has 16 amino acids.

The CDR3 spells CASSLVGRNNEQFF. CDR3 nucleotide sequence: TGTGCCAGCAGCTTAGTGGGACGCAACAATGAGCAGTTCTTC. V is TRBV11-2 and J is TRBJ2-1; the D call may be TRBD1 or TRBD2 (5 bases each). The CDR3 loop spans 14 amino acids. Per the germline V gene, CDR1 is SGHAT and CDR2 is FQNNGV. Trimming removed 1 base at V and 5 bases at J, with 9 bases between. The variable domain in full, completed from reference TRBV11-2 and TRBJ2-1, reads EAGVAQSPRYKIIEKRQSVAFWCNPISGHATLYWYQQILGQGPKLLIQFQNNGVVDDSQLPKDRFSAERLKGVDSTLKIQPAKLEDSAVYLCASSLVGRNNEQFFGPGTRLTVL.

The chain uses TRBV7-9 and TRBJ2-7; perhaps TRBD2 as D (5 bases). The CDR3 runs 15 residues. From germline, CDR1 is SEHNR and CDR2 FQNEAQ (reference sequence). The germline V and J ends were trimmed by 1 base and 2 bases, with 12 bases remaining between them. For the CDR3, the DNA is TGTGCCAGCAGCTTAGGGCAGGTGGGAGCCTACGAGCAGTACTTC. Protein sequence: CASSLGQVGAYEQYF.

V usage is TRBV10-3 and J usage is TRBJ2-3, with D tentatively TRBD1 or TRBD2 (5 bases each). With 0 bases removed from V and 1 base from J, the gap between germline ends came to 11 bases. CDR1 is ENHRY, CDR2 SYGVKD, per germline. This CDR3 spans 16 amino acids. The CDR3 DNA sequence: TGTGCCATCAGTGAGTCATGGGGGACCCGCACAGATACGCAGTATTTT. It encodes CAISESWGTRTDTQYF.

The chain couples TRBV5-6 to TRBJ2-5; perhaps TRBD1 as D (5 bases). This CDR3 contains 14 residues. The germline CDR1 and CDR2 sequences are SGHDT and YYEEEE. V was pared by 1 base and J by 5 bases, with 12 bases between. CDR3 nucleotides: TGTGCCAGCAGCTTGCTCCAGGGTGGGGAGACCCAGTACTTC. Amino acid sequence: CASSLLQGGETQYF.

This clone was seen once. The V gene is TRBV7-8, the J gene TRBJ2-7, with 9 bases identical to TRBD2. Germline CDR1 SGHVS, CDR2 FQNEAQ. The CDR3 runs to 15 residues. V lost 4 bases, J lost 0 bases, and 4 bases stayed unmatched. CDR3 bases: TGTGCCAGCAGCTCCACTAGCGGGTCCTCCTACGAGCAGTACTTC. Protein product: CASSSTSGSSYEQYF.

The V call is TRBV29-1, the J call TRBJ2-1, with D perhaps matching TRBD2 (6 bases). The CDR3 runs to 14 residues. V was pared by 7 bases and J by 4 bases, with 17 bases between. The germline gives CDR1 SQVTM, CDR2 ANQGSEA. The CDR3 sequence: CSGATSPDYNEQFF. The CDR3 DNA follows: TGCAGCGGGGCTACTAGCCCAGATTACAATGAGCAGTTCTTC.

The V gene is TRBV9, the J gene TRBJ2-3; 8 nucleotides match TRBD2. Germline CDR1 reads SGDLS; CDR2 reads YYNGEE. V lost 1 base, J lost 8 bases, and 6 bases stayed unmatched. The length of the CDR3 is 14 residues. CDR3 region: CASSVSGGAGTQYF. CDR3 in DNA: TGTGCCAGCAGCGTATCCGGGGGGGCGGGTACGCAGTATTTT.

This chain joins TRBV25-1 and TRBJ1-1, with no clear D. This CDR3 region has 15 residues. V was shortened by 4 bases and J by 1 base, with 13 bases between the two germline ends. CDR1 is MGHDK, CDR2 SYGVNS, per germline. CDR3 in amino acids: CASSGEGRANTEAFF. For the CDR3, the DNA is TGTGCCAGCAGTGGAGAGGGTCGAGCGAACACTGAAGCTTTCTTT.

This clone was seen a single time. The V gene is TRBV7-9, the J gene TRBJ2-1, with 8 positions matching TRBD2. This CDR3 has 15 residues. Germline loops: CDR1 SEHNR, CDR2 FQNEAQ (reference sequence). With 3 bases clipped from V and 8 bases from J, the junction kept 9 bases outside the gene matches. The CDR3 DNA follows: TGTGCCAGCAGCTTCCCGGGGGGGCAGGGCCATGAGCAGTTCTTC. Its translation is CASSFPGGQGHEQFF.

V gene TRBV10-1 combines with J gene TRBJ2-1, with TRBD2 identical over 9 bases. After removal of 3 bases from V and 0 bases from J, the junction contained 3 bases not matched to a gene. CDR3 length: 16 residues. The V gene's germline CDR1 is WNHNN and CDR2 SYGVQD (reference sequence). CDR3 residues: CASSDFSGSSYNEQFF. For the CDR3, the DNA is TGCGCCAGCAGTGATTTTAGCGGGAGCTCCTACAATGAGCAGTTCTTC.